Below, 13 T cell receptor beta chains from the same sample are listed, as sequenced in a study of a mutant IDH1 vaccine in newly diagnosed glioma. Noted time point: week 23, last vaccination. A 20-mer mutant IDH1 peptide at 300 ug was injected subcutaneously with topical imiquimod. Only in-frame clones appear in the TCRdb table, and some are missing; sequencing was by immunoSEQ multiplex PCR. The profile shows 70,000 to 90,000 clones, 75% to 85% of them singletons. These receptors are not linked to any known antigen. Specimen: PBMCs, collected from a glioma patient whose treatment included an IDH1 peptide vaccine. The receptors stem from a man in his thirties or forties with glioma. Some clones in this sample may be carry-over from other donors' samples.

This clone came up a few times. The chain employs TRBV30 and TRBJ2-5, with TRBD1 matching 9 bases. The V segment lost 3 bases and the J segment 5 bases; nucleotides outside the gene matches: 10. The CDR3 runs 15 residues. Germline CDR1 and CDR2: GTSNPN and SVGIG (reference sequence). The CDR3 region is CAWRPPGQGFETQYF. The CDR3 DNA follows: TGTGCCTGGAGGCCCCCGGGACAGGGTTTCGAGACCCAGTACTTC.

The CDR3 DNA is TGTGCCAGCAGCTTGCCAGGGGTTAGCGGGAGGGCCCAAGTCGAGCAGTACTTC. Protein product: CASSLPGVSGRAQVEQYF. The V gene is TRBV5-4, the J gene TRBJ2-7; TRBD2 matches at 11 bases. Germline V gives CDR1 SGHNT, CDR2 YYREEE (reference sequence). Unmatched junction bases numbered 15, after V lost 1 base and J lost 6 bases. The CDR3 contains 18 residues.

The chain is built from TRBV7-3 and TRBJ2-1, with D perhaps TRBD1 (6 bases). This CDR3 is 14 amino acids long. Germline V lookup: CDR1 SGHTA, CDR2 FQGTGA. V gave up 1 base and J gave up 5 bases, with 9 bases separating them. In nucleotides, the CDR3 is TGTGCCAGCAGCTTAATGACAGGAGACAATGAGCAGTTCTTC. It specifies CASSLMTGDNEQFF.

This chain uses TRBV28 with TRBJ1-5, with D possibly matching TRBD1 (6 bases). This CDR3 has 13 amino acids. Germline loops: CDR1 MDHEN, CDR2 SYDVKM. Trimming left V 6 bases short and J 7 bases short, with 13 bases between. The CDR3: CASRAWGGQPQHF. The CDR3 bases are TGTGCCAGCAGGGCCTGGGGGGGCCAGCCCCAGCATTTT. The entire variable domain, with the rest obtained from reference TRBV28 and TRBJ1-5, is as follows: DVKVTQSSRYLVKRTGEKVFLECVQDMDHENMFWYRQDPGLGLRLIYFSYDVKMKEKGDIPEGYSVSREKKERFSLILESASTNQTSMYLCASRAWGGQPQHFGDGTRLSIL.

The V gene is TRBV30, the J gene TRBJ1-4; D is uncertain. The CDR3 is made up of 13 amino acids. The V end was cut by 0 bases, the J end by 7 bases, with 9 bases between. Germline loops: CDR1 GTSNPN, CDR2 SVGIG (reference sequence). CDR3 amino acids: CAWSVSGLEKLFF. DNA of the CDR3: TGTGCCTGGAGTGTATCGGGTCTTGAAAAACTGTTTTTT.

This clone was recorded only once. The chain links TRBV6-6 to TRBJ1-1, with D possibly being TRBD1 (6 bases). The CDR3 is made up of 14 amino acids. The V gene lost 5 bases and the J gene lost 5 bases, with 15 bases spanning the gap. CDR1 is MNHNY, CDR2 SVGAGI, per germline (reference sequence). CDR3 loop: CASSGSGVGTEAFF. CDR3 DNA sequence: TGTGCCAGCAGTGGATCAGGGGTCGGTACTGAAGCTTTCTTT.

The chain combines TRBV7-2 with TRBJ2-3; 14 positions match TRBD2. Per germline, CDR1 SGHTA and CDR2 FQGNSA. After removal of 5 bases from V and 3 bases from J, the junction contained 4 bases not matched to a gene. CDR3 length: 16 residues. The CDR3 is CASSLGLAGGTDTQYF. In DNA, the CDR3 is TGTGCCAGCAGCCTCGGACTAGCGGGAGGTACAGATACGCAGTATTTT.

The rearrangement uses TRBV4-1 and TRBJ1-4; D gene unclear. The CDR3 spans 15 residues. V lost 3 bases to trimming and J lost 5 bases, with 13 bases between them. Germline V gene sequence: CDR1 MGHRA, CDR2 YSYEKL. The CDR3 loop reads CASSHPTRENEKLFF. CDR3 nucleotides: TGCGCCAGCAGCCACCCGACGAGGGAGAATGAAAAACTGTTTTTT.

The V and J genes are TRBV5-1 and TRBJ2-5; 8 bases align to TRBD1. The CDR3 loop spans 17 amino acids. The ends lost 4 bases at V and 0 bases at J; junction bases unmatched: 11. Germline V lookup: CDR1 SGHRS, CDR2 YFSETQ. CDR3 region: CASSKGQGDTYQETQYF. The DNA of the CDR3 is TGCGCCAGCAGCAAAGGACAGGGCGATACGTACCAAGAGACCCAGTACTTC. The full variable domain, in which reference TRBV5-1 and TRBJ2-5 provide the parts outside the CDR3, is KAGVTQTPRYLIKTRGQQVTLSCSPISGHRSVSWYQQTPGQGLQFLFEYFSETQRNKGNFPGRFSGRQFSNSRSEMNVSTLELGDSALYLCASSKGQGDTYQETQYFGPGTRLLVL.

CDR3 sequence (DNA): TGTGCCAGCAGCTACGGACTAGCGGGATTAGATACGCAGTATTTT. Translated, it gives CASSYGLAGLDTQYF. The chain links TRBV7-3 to TRBJ2-3; TRBD2 matches 12 bases. This CDR3 region has 15 residues. V lost 4 bases and J lost 5; bases outside the gene matches: 4. Per the germline V gene, CDR1 is SGHTA and CDR2 is FQGTGA.

The gene calls are TRBV30 and TRBJ1-5; weak D call: TRBD1 (5 bases). Trimming stripped 0 bases from V and 7 bases from J, with 13 bases between. CDR3 size: 14 residues. The germline CDR1 and CDR2 sequences are GTSNPN and SVGIG (reference sequence). The CDR3 sequence: CAWSVGGAGQPQHF. The CDR3 region has the DNA TGTGCCTGGAGTGTTGGAGGGGCGGGACAGCCCCAGCATTTT.

V usage is TRBV6-4 and J usage is TRBJ2-7, with D perhaps TRBD1 or TRBD2 (5 bases each). Trimming left V 6 bases short and J 2 bases short, with 11 bases between. The germline V gene has CDR1 MRHNA and CDR2 SNTAGT. This CDR3 has 13 residues. The DNA for the CDR3 is TGTGCCAGCAGCCGGGGACCCACCTACGAGCAGTACTTC. Its translation is CASSRGPTYEQYF.

This clone is a singleton in its sample. This rearrangement joins TRBV29-1 to TRBJ2-5; D is possibly TRBD1 (6 bases). The end of the DNA aligns better with TRBJ2-7, so the J call may be wrong. This CDR3 has 13 residues. CDR1 and CDR2 (germline): SQVTM, ANQGSEA. The CDR3: CSVLAQGDGEQYF. The CDR3 DNA reads TGCAGCGTTTTGGCACAGGGAGACGGCGAGCAGTACTTC.